Sequencing of this T cell receptor (beta chain) was carried out in a study of T cells after yellow fever vaccination. The CDR3 runs 12 residues. Trimming removed 6 bases at V and 11 bases at J, with 16 bases between. In germline, CDR1 is MDHEN, CDR2 SYDVKM. This clonotype was seen at least ten times. TCRdb re-called the 5' RACE reads through MiXCR, storing one row per CDR3 protein. The sample shows some 240,000 distinct CDR3 sequences, approximately 3% of them seen only once. Sequenced here: CD4+ T cells sorted from PBMCs, sampled 10 days after the yellow fever booster vaccination. The sequence was collected from a man between 18 and 29 years old who received the YFV17D yellow fever vaccine. The chain recombines TRBV28 with TRBJ1-1, with D perhaps matching TRBD1 (6 bases). CDR3 protein: CASSSGAGKAFF. The CDR3 DNA is TGTGCCAGCAGCTCGGGGGCGGGGAAGGCTTTCTTT.